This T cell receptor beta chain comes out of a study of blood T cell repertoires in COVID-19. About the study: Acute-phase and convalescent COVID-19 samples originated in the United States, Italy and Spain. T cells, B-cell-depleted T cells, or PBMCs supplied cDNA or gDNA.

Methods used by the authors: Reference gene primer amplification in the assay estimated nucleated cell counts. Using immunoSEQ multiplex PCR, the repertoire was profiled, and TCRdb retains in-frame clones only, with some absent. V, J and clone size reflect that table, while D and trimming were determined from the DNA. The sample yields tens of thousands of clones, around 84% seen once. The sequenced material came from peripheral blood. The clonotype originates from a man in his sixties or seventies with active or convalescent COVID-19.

As DNA, the CDR3 is TGTGCCAGCAGGTCAGCCTCGGACAGCTTACGGGAGCAGTACTTC. This sequence encodes CASRSASDSLREQYF. The chain couples TRBV27 to TRBJ2-7, with TRBD1 as a possible D gene (6 bases). V was pared by 6 bases and J by 7 bases, with 22 bases between. Germline CDR1 reads MNHEY; CDR2 reads SMNVEV (reference sequence). CDR3 length: 15 residues.